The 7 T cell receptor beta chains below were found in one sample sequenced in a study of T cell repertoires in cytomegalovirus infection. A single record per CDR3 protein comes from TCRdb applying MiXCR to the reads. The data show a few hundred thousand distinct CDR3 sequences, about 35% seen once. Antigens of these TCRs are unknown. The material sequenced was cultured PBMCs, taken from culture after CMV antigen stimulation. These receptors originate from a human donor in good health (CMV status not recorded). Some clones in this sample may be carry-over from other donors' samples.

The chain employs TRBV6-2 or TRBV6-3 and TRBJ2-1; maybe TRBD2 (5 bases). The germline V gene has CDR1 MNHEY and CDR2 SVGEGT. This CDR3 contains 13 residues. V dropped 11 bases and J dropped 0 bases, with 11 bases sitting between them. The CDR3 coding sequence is TGTGCCGGGAGTCCCAGCTCCTACAATGAGCAGTTCTTC. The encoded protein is CAGSPSSYNEQFF.

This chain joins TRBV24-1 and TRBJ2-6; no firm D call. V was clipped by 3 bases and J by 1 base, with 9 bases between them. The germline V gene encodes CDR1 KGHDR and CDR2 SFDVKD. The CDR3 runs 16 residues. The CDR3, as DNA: TGTGCCACCAGTGATAGGAAAACTTCTGGGGCCAACGTCCTGACTTTC. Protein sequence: CATSDRKTSGANVLTF.

The CDR3 region has the DNA TGTGCCAGCCGGGACGGCAATCAGCCCCAGCATTTT. This sequence encodes CASRDGNQPQHF. This rearrangement joins TRBV6-5 to TRBJ1-5; D is possibly TRBD1 (5 bases). Trimming cost V 8 bases and J 2 bases, with 7 bases left between them. Germline CDR1 reads MNHEY; CDR2 reads SVGAGI. There are 12 residues in the CDR3.

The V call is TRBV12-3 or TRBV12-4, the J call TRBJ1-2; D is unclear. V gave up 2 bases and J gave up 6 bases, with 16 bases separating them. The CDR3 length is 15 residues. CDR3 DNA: TGTGCCAGCAGTTTACGACGGATTCGAGTAGATGGCTACACCTTC. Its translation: CASSLRRIRVDGYTF.

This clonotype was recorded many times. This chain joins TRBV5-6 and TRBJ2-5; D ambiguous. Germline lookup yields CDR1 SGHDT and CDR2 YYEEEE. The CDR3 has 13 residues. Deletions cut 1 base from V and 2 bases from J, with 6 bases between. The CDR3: CASSLSGQETQYF. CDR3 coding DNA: TGTGCCAGCAGCTTGTCTGGGCAAGAGACCCAGTACTTC.

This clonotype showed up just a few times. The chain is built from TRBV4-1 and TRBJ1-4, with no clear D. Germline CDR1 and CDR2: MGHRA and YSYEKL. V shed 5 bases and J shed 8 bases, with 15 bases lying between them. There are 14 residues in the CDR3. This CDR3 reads CASSKPPGGEKLFF. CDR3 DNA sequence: TGCGCCAGCAGCAAGCCGCCAGGAGGAGAAAAACTGTTTTTT.

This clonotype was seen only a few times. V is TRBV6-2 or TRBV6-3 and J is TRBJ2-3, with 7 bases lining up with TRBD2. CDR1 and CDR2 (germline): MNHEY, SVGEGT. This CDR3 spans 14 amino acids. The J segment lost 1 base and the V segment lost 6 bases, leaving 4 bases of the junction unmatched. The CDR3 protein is CASSGDYRTDTQYF. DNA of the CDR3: TGTGCCAGCAGCGGGGACTACCGCACAGATACGCAGTATTTT.